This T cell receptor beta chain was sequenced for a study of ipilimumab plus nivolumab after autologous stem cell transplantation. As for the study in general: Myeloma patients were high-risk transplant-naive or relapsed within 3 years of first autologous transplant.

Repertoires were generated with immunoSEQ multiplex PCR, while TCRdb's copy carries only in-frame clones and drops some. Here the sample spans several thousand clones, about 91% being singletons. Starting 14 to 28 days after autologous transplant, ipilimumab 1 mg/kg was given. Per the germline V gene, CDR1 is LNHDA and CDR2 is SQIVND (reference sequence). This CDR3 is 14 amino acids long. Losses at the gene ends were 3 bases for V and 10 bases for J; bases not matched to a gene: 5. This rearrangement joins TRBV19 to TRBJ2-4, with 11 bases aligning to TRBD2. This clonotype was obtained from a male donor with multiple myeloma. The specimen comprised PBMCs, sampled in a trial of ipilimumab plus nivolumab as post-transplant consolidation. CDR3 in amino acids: CASSMVTSGAIQYF. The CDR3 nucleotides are TGTGCCAGTAGTATGGTGACTAGCGGGGCTATTCAGTACTTC.